The source of this T cell receptor (beta chain) is a study of CD8 T cells in ankylosing spondylitis. Study-level results: Some motif variants were previously reported in reactive arthritis synovial fluid and blood. For ankylosing spondylitis blood, a TCR beta motif of seven to nine highly homologous variants appeared characteristic. Clones tied to disease were said to be significantly enriched in matched ankylosing spondylitis synovial fluid. As for the disease-linked clones, they showed a CD8+ phenotype and occurred at relatively low frequencies in peripheral blood.

In making TCR beta libraries, quantitative 5'-RACE with molecular barcodes was used. One entry per CDR3 protein results from TCRdb running MiXCR on the 5' RACE reads. The profile shows approximately 400,000 distinct CDR3 sequences, more than 15% of them singletons. The table lists this clonotype with a few counts. Its antigen is not identified. This CDR3 contains 13 residues. The V and J ends lost 6 bases and 0 bases respectively, with 11 bases between them. Germline CDR1 is DFQATT and CDR2 is SNEGSKA (reference sequence). The rearrangement uses TRBV20-1 and TRBJ2-5; D gene ambiguous. This clonotype originated in a male donor with ankylosing spondylitis. Sequencing used blood, either unsorted or a sorted T cell fraction (not recorded which). The CDR3 DNA reads TGCAGTGCACCGTCCCCTTACCAAGAGACCCAGTACTTC. As protein: CSAPSPYQETQYF.